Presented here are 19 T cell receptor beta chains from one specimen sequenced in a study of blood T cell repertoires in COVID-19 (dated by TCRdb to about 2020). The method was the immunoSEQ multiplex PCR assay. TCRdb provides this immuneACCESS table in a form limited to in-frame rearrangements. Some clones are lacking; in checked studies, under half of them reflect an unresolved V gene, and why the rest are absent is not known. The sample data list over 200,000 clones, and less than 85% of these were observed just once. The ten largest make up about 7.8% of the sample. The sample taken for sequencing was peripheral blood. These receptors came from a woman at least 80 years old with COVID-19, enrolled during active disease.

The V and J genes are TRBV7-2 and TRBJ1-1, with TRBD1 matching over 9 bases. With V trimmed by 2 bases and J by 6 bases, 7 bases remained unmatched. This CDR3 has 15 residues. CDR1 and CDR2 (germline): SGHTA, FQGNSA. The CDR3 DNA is TGTGCCAGCAGCTTATGGGGGACAGGGCCTTCTGAAGCTTTCTTT. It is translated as CASSLWGTGPSEAFF.

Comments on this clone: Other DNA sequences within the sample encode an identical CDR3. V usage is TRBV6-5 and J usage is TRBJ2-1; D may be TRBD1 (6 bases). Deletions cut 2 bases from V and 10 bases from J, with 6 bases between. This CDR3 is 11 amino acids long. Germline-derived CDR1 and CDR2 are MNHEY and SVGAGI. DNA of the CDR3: TGTGCCAGCAGTTACAGGGGGGAGCAGTTCTTC. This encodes CASSYRGEQFF.

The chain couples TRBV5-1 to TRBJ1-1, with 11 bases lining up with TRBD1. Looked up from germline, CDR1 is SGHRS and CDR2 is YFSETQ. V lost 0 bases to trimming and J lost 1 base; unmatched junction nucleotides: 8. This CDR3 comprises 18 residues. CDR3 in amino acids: CASSLAGTGGLSNTEAFF. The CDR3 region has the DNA TGCGCCAGCAGCTTGGCCGGGACAGGGGGTCTTTCGAACACTGAAGCTTTCTTT. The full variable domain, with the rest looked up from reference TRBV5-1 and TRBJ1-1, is KAGVTQTPRYLIKTRGQQVTLSCSPISGHRSVSWYQQTPGQGLQFLFEYFSETQRNKGNFPGRFSGRQFSNSRSEMNVSTLELGDSALYLCASSLAGTGGLSNTEAFFGQGTRLTVV.

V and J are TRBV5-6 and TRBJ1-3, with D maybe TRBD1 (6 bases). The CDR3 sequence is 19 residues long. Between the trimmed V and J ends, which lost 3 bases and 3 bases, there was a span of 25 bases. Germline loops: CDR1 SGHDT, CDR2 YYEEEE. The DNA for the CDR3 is TGTGCCAGCAGCTCGGGAGGAACAGGGCGGTTGCTTAGTGGAAACACCATATATTTT. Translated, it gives CASSSGGTGRLLSGNTIYF.

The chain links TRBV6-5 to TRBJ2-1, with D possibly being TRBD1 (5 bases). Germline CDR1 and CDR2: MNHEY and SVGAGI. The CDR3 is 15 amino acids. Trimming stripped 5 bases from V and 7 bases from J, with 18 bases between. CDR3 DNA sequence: TGTGCCAGCAGTCCCAGTTCTCCCGCAGGGAATGAGCAGTTCTTC. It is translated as CASSPSSPAGNEQFF.

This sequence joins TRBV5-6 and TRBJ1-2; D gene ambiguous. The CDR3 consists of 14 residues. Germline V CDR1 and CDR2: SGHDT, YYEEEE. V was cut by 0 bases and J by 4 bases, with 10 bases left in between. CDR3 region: CASSLVSGSYGYTF. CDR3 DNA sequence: TGTGCCAGCAGCTTGGTGTCCGGTAGCTATGGCTACACCTTC.

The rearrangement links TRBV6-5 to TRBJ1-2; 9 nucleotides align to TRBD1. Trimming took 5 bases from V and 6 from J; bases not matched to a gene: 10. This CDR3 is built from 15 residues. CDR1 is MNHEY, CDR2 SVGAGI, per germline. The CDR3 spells CASSTRGGDRDGYTF. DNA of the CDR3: TGTGCCAGCAGTACACGGGGGGGGGACAGGGATGGCTACACCTTC.

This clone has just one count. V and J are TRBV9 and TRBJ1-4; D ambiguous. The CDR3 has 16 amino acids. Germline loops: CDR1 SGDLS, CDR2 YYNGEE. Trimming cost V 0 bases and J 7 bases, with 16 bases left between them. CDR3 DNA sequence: TGTGCCAGCAGCGTAGGATCCGGATTAGGAGGTGAAAAACTGTTTTTT. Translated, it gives CASSVGSGLGGEKLFF.

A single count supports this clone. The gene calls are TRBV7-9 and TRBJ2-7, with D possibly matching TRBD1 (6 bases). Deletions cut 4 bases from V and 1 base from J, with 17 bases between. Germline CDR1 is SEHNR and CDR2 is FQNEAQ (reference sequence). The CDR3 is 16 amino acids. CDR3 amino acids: CASSSTGTMKSYEQYF. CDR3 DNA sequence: TGTGCCAGCAGCTCTACCGGGACAATGAAATCCTACGAGCAGTACTTC.

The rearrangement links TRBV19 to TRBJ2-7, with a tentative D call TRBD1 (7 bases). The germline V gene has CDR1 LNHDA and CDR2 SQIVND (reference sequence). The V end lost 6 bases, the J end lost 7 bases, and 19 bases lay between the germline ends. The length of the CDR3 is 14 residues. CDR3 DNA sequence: TGTGCCAGTAGGGGGTACGACAGGGCGGGAGAGCAGTACTTC. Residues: CASRGYDRAGEQYF.

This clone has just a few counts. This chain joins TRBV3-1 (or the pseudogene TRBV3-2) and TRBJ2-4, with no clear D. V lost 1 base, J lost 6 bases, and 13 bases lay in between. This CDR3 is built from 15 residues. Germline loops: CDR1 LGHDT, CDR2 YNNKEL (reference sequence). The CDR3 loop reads CASSQGFHSGNIQYF. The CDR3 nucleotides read TGTGCCAGCAGCCAAGGATTCCACAGTGGAAACATTCAGTACTTC.

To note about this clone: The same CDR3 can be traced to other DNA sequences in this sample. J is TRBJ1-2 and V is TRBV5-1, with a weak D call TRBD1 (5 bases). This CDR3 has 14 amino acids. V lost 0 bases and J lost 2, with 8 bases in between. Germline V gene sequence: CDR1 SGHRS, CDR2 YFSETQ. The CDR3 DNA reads TGCGCCAGCAGCTTGGGGCAGGGAAACTATGGCTACACCTTC. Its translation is CASSLGQGNYGYTF.

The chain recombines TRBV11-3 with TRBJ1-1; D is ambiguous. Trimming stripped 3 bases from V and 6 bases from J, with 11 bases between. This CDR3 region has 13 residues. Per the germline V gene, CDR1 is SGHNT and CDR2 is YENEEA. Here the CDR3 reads CASSFSGSSEAFF. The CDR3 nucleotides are TGTGCCAGCAGCTTTTCTGGTAGCTCTGAAGCTTTCTTT.

The CDR3 bases are TGTGCCAGCAGCACGGCCGGGGAGCTGTTTTTT. Translated: CASSTAGELFF. The chain carries TRBV7-9 and TRBJ2-2; unclear D gene. With 5 bases removed from V and 6 bases from J, the gap between germline ends came to 4 bases. The CDR3 contains 11 residues. Germline V lookup: CDR1 SEHNR, CDR2 FQNEAQ (reference sequence).

CDR3 sequence reads: CASSPGQLRTDTQYF. CDR3 in DNA: TGTGCCAGCTCACCGGGACAGCTGCGCACAGATACGCAGTATTTT. The chain combines TRBV18 with TRBJ2-3; 7 nucleotides align to TRBD1. Germline V gene lookup returns CDR1 KGHSH and CDR2 LQKENI. The CDR3 totals 15 residues. After removal of 3 bases from V and 1 base from J, the junction contained 4 bases not matched to a gene. Looking up the rest from reference TRBV18 and TRBJ2-3 gives the full variable domain: NAGVMQNPRHLVRRRGQEARLRCSPMKGHSHVYWYRQLPEEGLKFMVYLQKENIIDESGMPKERFSAEFPKEGPSILRIQQVVRGDSAAYFCASSPGQLRTDTQYFGPGTRLTVL.

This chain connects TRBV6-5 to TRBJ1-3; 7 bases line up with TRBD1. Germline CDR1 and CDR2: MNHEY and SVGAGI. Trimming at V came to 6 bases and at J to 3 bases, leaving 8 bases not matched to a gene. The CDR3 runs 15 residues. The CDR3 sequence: CASRLNRDSGNTIYF. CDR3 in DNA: TGTGCCAGCAGACTAAACCGGGACAGTGGAAACACCATATATTTT.

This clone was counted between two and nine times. The CDR3 spells CASSRTGTSDEQFF. In nucleotides, the CDR3 is TGTGCCAGCAGTAGAACCGGGACTAGTGATGAGCAGTTCTTC. The J gene is TRBJ2-1, the V gene TRBV6-6, with 8 bases fitting TRBD2. J gave up 8 bases and V 5 bases, and 8 bases lay outside the gene matches. Looked up from germline, CDR1 is MNHNY and CDR2 is SVGAGI (reference sequence). This CDR3 spans 14 amino acids.

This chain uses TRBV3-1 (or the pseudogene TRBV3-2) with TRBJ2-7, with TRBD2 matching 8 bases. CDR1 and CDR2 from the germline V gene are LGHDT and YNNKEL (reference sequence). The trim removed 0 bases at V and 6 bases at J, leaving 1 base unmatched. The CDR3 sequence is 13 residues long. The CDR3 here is CASSQDLAGEQYF. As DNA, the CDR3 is TGTGCCAGCAGCCAAGATCTAGCGGGCGAGCAGTACTTC.

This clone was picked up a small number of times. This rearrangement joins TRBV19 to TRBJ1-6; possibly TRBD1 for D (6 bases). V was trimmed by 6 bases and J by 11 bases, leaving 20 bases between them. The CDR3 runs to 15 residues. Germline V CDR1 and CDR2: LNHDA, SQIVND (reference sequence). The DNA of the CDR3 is TGTGCCAGTAGCCCCGCCCGCGACAGGAGGACACCCCTCCACTTT. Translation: CASSPARDRRTPLHF.